This T cell receptor beta chain was sequenced in a study of blood T cell repertoires in COVID-19. As for the study in general: Samples representing acute and convalescent COVID-19 were sourced from the United States, Italy and Spain. Nucleic acid was either cDNA or gDNA, and it came from T cells, B-cell-depleted T cells, or PBMCs.

V was trimmed by 2 bases and J by 2 bases, leaving 13 bases between them. This CDR3 has 15 amino acids. The germline V gene has CDR1 MNHEY and CDR2 SMNVEV (reference sequence). Per the study methods: Estimated nucleated cell counts came from reference gene primer amplification. The table came from immunoSEQ multiplex PCR; TCRdb's copy has only in-frame clones and leaves some out. That table furnishes V, J and clone size, whereas the DNA furnished D and trimming. The sample comprises tens of thousands of clones, approximately 84% of which are singletons, and 10% to 15% rests with the top ten. The chain couples TRBV27 to TRBJ2-7, with D perhaps matching TRBD1 (6 bases). The TCR sequence derives from a human donor in a cohort sampled during active COVID-19. Sequenced material: peripheral blood. The CDR3 sequence is CASSLGDRRTYEQYF. The CDR3 DNA is TGTGCCAGCAGTTTAGGTGACAGGCGAACCTACGAGCAGTACTTC.